The source of this T cell receptor beta chain is a study of CD8 T cells in Susac syndrome. Germline V gene sequence: CDR1 LGHDT, CDR2 YNNKEL (reference sequence). V lost 2 bases to trimming and J lost 5 bases, with 8 bases between them. This CDR3 is built from 13 residues. RNA amounts of 0.5 to 1 ug underwent reverse transcription with random hexamers. Multiplex immunoSEQ PCR targeted 54 Vbeta and 13 Jbeta TCR beta segments. TCRdb processed the immunoSEQ multiplex PCR reads anew with MiXCR; each CDR3 protein has one entry. The table includes 150,000 to 200,000 distinct CDR3 sequences, about 94% detected once. Sequencing targeted TCR beta in blood CD8+ and CD4+ T cells. Negative isolation yielded CD8+ and CD4+ T cells; FACS enriched TEMRA cells.

The chain is built from TRBV3-1 and TRBJ2-3, with D possibly TRBD1 on 5 matching bases. The origin of this receptor is a human donor with multiple sclerosis. Sequencing input: CD4+ T cells from PBMCs. The CDR3: CASSQSRGDTQYF. The DNA of the CDR3 is TGTGCCAGCAGCCAATCAAGGGGAGATACGCAGTATTTT.